Below, 16 T cell receptor beta chains from the same sample are listed, as sequenced in a study of cytomegalovirus exposure and HLA in healthy donors. A multiplex PCR was run with 60 Vbeta primers and 13 Jbeta primers. Repertoires were generated with immunoSEQ multiplex PCR, while TCRdb's copy carries only in-frame clones and drops some. The table includes around 190,000 clones, around 77% detected once. The sample consisted of PBMCs. Receptor source: a woman aged 25 to 39 in good health and CMV-seronegative.

This clone was picked up a small number of times. The CDR3 DNA follows: TGTGCCAGCAGTTTAAGTCCGGACAGTGACTCCTACGAGCAGTACTTC. As protein: CASSLSPDSDSYEQYF. The rearrangement joins TRBV27 to TRBJ2-7, with TRBD1 as a possible D gene (6 bases). Per germline, CDR1 MNHEY and CDR2 SMNVEV (reference sequence). The CDR3 spans 16 residues. V was cut by 2 bases and J by 0 bases, with 14 bases left in between.

The chain links TRBV18 to TRBJ2-5, with 7 bases matching TRBD1. This CDR3 comprises 15 residues. After removal of 4 bases from V and 5 bases from J, the junction contained 10 bases not matched to a gene. Germline loops: CDR1 KGHSH, CDR2 LQKENI. The CDR3 loop reads CASSLYSTGEETQYF. In DNA, the CDR3 is TGTGCCAGCTCACTCTACTCTACAGGGGAGGAGACCCAGTACTTC.

The chain recombines TRBV4-1 with TRBJ2-1; D uncertain. Germline loops: CDR1 MGHRA, CDR2 YSYEKL. With 3 bases removed from V and 3 bases from J, the gap between germline ends came to 15 bases. The CDR3 runs 16 residues. Here the CDR3 reads CASSQHYSSIYNEQFF. In DNA form, the CDR3 reads TGCGCCAGCAGCCAGCACTACTCTTCCATCTACAATGAGCAGTTCTTC.

The chain is built from TRBV10-3 and TRBJ2-3, with D unclear. The CDR3 consists of 14 residues. Between the trimmed V and J ends, which lost 11 bases and 0 bases, there was a span of 15 bases. Germline CDR1 is ENHRY and CDR2 is SYGVKD. The CDR3 DNA follows: TGTGCCGCCCGGAAGGCGGTTAGCACAGATACGCAGTATTTT. Translated, it gives CAARKAVSTDTQYF.

The J gene is TRBJ2-5, the V gene TRBV19, with a tentative D call TRBD2 (6 bases). The V and J ends lost 2 bases and 1 base respectively, with 8 bases between them. Germline loops: CDR1 LNHDA, CDR2 SQIVND (reference sequence). The length of the CDR3 is 14 residues. The CDR3 DNA follows: TGTGCCAGTAGTATAAATAGCGGCCAAGAGACCCAGTACTTC. This codes for CASSINSGQETQYF. Using reference TRBV19 and TRBJ2-5 for the parts outside the CDR3, the full variable domain is DGGITQSPKYLFRKEGQNVTLSCEQNLNHDAMYWYRQDPGQGLRLIYYSQIVNDFQKGDIAEGYSVSREKKESFPLTVTSAQKNPTAFYLCASSINSGQETQYFGPGTRLLVL.

This clone was detected only once. This chain links TRBV6-1 with TRBJ2-7; 7 bases are a match to TRBD1. Germline lookup yields CDR1 MNHNS and CDR2 SASEGT. The CDR3 is made up of 16 amino acids. With 4 bases clipped from V and 3 bases from J, the junction kept 12 bases outside the gene matches. CDR3 in amino acids: CASSATPGQTNYEQYF. The DNA of the CDR3 is TGTGCCAGCAGTGCAACACCGGGACAGACCAACTACGAGCAGTACTTC.

The J gene is TRBJ2-7, the V gene TRBV6-1, with D perhaps TRBD1 (6 bases). V was cut by 4 bases and J by 3 bases, with 25 bases left in between. Per germline, CDR1 MNHNS and CDR2 SASEGT. CDR3 size: 18 residues. For the CDR3, the DNA is TGTGCCAGCAGTGGTCCAGGACGGAGCAGACAGGTCCACTACGAGCAGTACTTC. This sequence encodes CASSGPGRSRQVHYEQYF.

The rearrangement joins TRBV30 to TRBJ2-1, with 7 bases fitting TRBD1. This CDR3 has 15 residues. Trimming removed 0 bases from V and 7 bases from J; junction bases left unmatched: 9. Germline V gene sequence: CDR1 GTSNPN, CDR2 SVGIG (reference sequence). In nucleotides, the CDR3 is TGTGCCTGGAGTGTCCTGGGGACAGCCCAAAATGAGCAGTTCTTC. This codes for CAWSVLGTAQNEQFF. Based on the CDR3 plus reference TRBV30 and TRBJ2-1, the full variable domain is SQTIHQWPATLVQPVGSPLSLECTVEGTSNPNLYWYRQAAGRGLQLLFYSVGIGQISSEVPQNLSASRPQDRQFILSSKKLLLSDSGFYLCAWSVLGTAQNEQFFGPGTRLTVL.

V usage is TRBV27 and J usage is TRBJ1-3; no firm D call. CDR1 is MNHEY and CDR2 is SMNVEV in the germline V gene (reference sequence). The CDR3 loop spans 15 amino acids. Trimming shortened V by 3 bases and J by 0 bases, and 9 bases separated the two germline ends. The CDR3 nucleotides are TGTGCCAGCAGTTTGAGGCCATACTCTGGAAACACCATATATTTT. Translating gives CASSLRPYSGNTIYF.

The V and J genes are TRBV29-1 and TRBJ1-1; D unresolved. V was shortened by 6 bases and J by 8 bases, with 10 bases between the two germline ends. This CDR3 region has 10 residues. The germline gives CDR1 SQVTM, CDR2 ANQGSEA. This CDR3 reads CSVVEMEAFF. The CDR3 bases are TGCAGCGTGGTTGAGATGGAAGCTTTCTTT.

This clone was counted a single time. This chain links TRBV5-6 with TRBJ2-7, with 10 nucleotides matching TRBD2. The V and J ends lost 1 base and 2 bases, in that order; junction bases with no gene match: 3. The germline V gene encodes CDR1 SGHDT and CDR2 YYEEEE. The CDR3 covers 15 residues. CDR3 region: CASSLLAGDTYEQYF. The CDR3, as DNA: TGTGCCAGCAGCTTGCTAGCGGGGGATACCTACGAGCAGTACTTC.

This chain joins TRBV13 and TRBJ2-3, with 11 bases lining up with TRBD2. The CDR3 sequence is 15 residues long. The J segment lost 6 bases and the V segment lost 5 bases, leaving 7 bases of the junction unmatched. Per germline, CDR1 PRHDT and CDR2 FYEKMQ (reference sequence). The CDR3 DNA follows: TGTGCCAGCAGCACCAGGACTAGCGGGCGGGATACGCAGTATTTT. The encoded protein is CASSTRTSGRDTQYF. Supplemented by reference TRBV13 and TRBJ2-3, the full variable domain reads AAGVIQSPRHLIKEKRETATLKCYPIPRHDTVYWYQQGPGQDPQFLISFYEKMQSDKGSIPDRFSAQQFSDYHSELNMSSLELGDSALYFCASSTRTSGRDTQYFGPGTRLTVL.

The V call is TRBV29-1, the J call TRBJ1-5; D remains ambiguous. Germline V gives CDR1 SQVTM, CDR2 ANQGSEA. The germline V and J ends were trimmed by 4 bases and 4 bases, with 14 bases remaining between them. The CDR3 loop spans 14 amino acids. The CDR3 reads CSVGKGGKNQPQHF. For the CDR3, the DNA is TGCAGCGTTGGTAAAGGAGGGAAAAATCAGCCCCAGCATTTT.

The rearrangement links TRBV5-4 to TRBJ2-2; 14 bases map to TRBD2. The CDR3 covers 16 residues. The ends lost 4 bases at V and 5 bases at J; junction bases unmatched: 4. Germline CDR1 reads SGHNT; CDR2 reads YYREEE (reference sequence). The DNA of the CDR3 is TGTGCCAGCAGCCCCCGGACTAGCGGGAGGACCGGGGAGCTGTTTTTT. This codes for CASSPRTSGRTGELFF.

The V call is TRBV28, the J call TRBJ2-5; no firm D call. V shed 7 bases and J shed 1 base, with 19 bases lying between them. From germline, CDR1 is MDHEN and CDR2 SYDVKM. The CDR3 has 16 amino acids. CDR3 loop: CASMKWSLLFQETQYF. CDR3 DNA sequence: TGTGCCAGCATGAAGTGGAGCCTGCTTTTCCAAGAGACCCAGTACTTC.

This chain links TRBV27 with TRBJ1-2, with TRBD1 matching 8 bases. V lost 3 bases and J lost 0; bases outside the gene matches: 3. The CDR3 covers 15 residues. Germline V gives CDR1 MNHEY, CDR2 SMNVEV (reference sequence). The CDR3 region is CASSLLQGANYGYTF. CDR3 DNA sequence: TGTGCCAGCAGTTTGCTACAGGGGGCTAACTATGGCTACACCTTC.